Following are 29 T cell receptor beta chains from one sample sequenced in a study of PD-L1 blockade in urothelial cancer. Time point indicated: peripheral blood 6 weeks after treatment start. TCRdb's table, derived via immunoSEQ multiplex PCR, lists solely in-frame clones and lacks some. This sample yields approximately 120,000 clones, of which approximately 85% are seen a single time; 2.4% belongs to the top ten. Sample: PBMCs, taken around atezolizumab (anti-PD-L1) treatment. These receptor sequences come from a man aged 50 to 59 with urothelial cancer.

CDR3 residues: CASSSWDRGDEQYF. CDR3 DNA: TGTGCCAGCAGCTCCTGGGACAGGGGAGACGAGCAGTACTTC. The V and J genes are TRBV7-9 and TRBJ2-7; 10 bases match TRBD1. The CDR3 spans 14 residues. Germline values: CDR1 SEHNR, CDR2 FQNEAQ (reference sequence). J was trimmed by 5 bases and V by 4 bases; bases with no gene match: 5.

The gene calls are TRBV18 and TRBJ2-5; D remains ambiguous. Germline V gene sequence: CDR1 KGHSH, CDR2 LQKENI. CDR3 length: 14 amino acids. Trimming stripped 4 bases from V and 5 bases from J, with 14 bases between. CDR3 nucleotides: TGTGCCAGCTCACAGCGTGGCGGTGCGGAGACCCAGTACTTC. It codes for CASSQRGGAETQYF.

The chain recombines TRBV25-1 with TRBJ1-1; no clear D gene. Germline assignment: CDR1 MGHDK and CDR2 SYGVNS. The CDR3 totals 13 residues. The V end was cut by 1 base, the J end by 7 bases, with 10 bases between. CDR3 protein: CASSESWGGEAFF. The CDR3 DNA reads TGTGCCAGCAGTGAATCTTGGGGAGGTGAAGCTTTCTTT.

This clone has only a few counts. V is TRBV4-2 and J is TRBJ2-2; 8 nucleotides agree with TRBD2. With V trimmed by 0 bases and J by 3 bases, 9 bases remained unmatched. In germline, CDR1 is LGHNA, CDR2 YNFKEQ. This CDR3 comprises 18 residues. The CDR3 sequence is CASSQEEGLVRHTGELFF. The CDR3 bases are TGTGCCAGCAGCCAAGAAGAGGGACTAGTGAGGCACACCGGGGAGCTGTTTTTT.

The chain links TRBV7-9 to TRBJ1-2; D unclear. From germline, CDR1 is SEHNR and CDR2 FQNEAQ (reference sequence). CDR3 length: 12 amino acids. Trimming took 1 base from V and 7 from J, leaving 7 bases between them. Written as DNA, the CDR3 is TGTGCCAGCAGCTTAGTCGAGGGTGGCTACACCTTC. Amino acid sequence: CASSLVEGGYTF. Combining the CDR3 with reference TRBV7-9 and TRBJ1-2 gives the whole variable domain DTGVSQNPRHKITKRGQNVTFRCDPISEHNRLYWYRQTLGQGPEFLTYFQNEAQLEKSRLLSDRFSAERPKGSFSTLEIQRTEQGDSAMYLCASSLVEGGYTFGSGTRLTVV.

The V and J genes are TRBV9 and TRBJ2-3; D gene uncertain. With 0 bases removed from V and 6 bases from J, the gap between germline ends came to 17 bases. Germline-derived CDR1 and CDR2 are SGDLS and YYNGEE. The CDR3 has 16 residues. The CDR3, as DNA: TGTGCCAGCAGCGTAGCTCCGGGTTTAGCAACGGATACGCAGTATTTT. Translated: CASSVAPGLATDTQYF.

The chain employs TRBV30 and TRBJ2-4, with 9 bases that match TRBD2. The germline V gene encodes CDR1 GTSNPN and CDR2 SVGIG (reference sequence). The length of the CDR3 is 16 residues. V dropped 0 bases and J dropped 3; count of bases not matched to a gene: 6. The CDR3 DNA reads TGTGCCTGGAGTGTAGTAGCGGGAGACGTCAAAAACATTCAGTACTTC. Protein sequence: CAWSVVAGDVKNIQYF.

The chain joins TRBV21-1 to TRBJ2-5; no check of the table's D call, TRBD1, against the DNA was made. TRBV21-1 is a known pseudogene. This CDR3 has 19 amino acids. The CDR3 protein is CASSKGMTGYWTNQETQYF. In DNA form, the CDR3 reads TGTGCCAGCAGCAAGGGAATGACAGGGTACTGGACCAACCAAGAGACCCAGTACTTC.

The J gene is TRBJ1-4, the V gene TRBV2; 9 bases match TRBD1. This CDR3 contains 13 residues. Germline assignment: CDR1 SNHLY and CDR2 FYNNEI. J gave up 6 bases and V 6 bases, and 2 bases lay outside the gene matches. Here the CDR3 DNA reads TGTGCCAGCAGCGGGACAGGGTATGAAAAACTGTTTTTT. Its protein product is CASSGTGYEKLFF.

The J gene is TRBJ1-1, the V gene TRBV19; the D gene is possibly TRBD1 (5 bases). The V end was cut by 9 bases, the J end by 1 base, with 18 bases between. Germline CDR1 reads LNHDA; CDR2 reads SQIVND (reference sequence). This CDR3 comprises 15 residues. CDR3 protein: CASPPLGQRNTEAFF. In nucleotides, the CDR3 is TGTGCCAGCCCCCCCCTGGGGCAGCGGAACACTGAAGCTTTCTTT. The full variable domain, rest sourced from reference TRBV19 and TRBJ1-1, is DGGITQSPKYLFRKEGQNVTLSCEQNLNHDAMYWYRQDPGQGLRLIYYSQIVNDFQKGDIAEGYSVSREKKESFPLTVTSAQKNPTAFYLCASPPLGQRNTEAFFGQGTRLTVV.

The chain combines TRBV28 with TRBJ2-2; the match to TRBD1 covers 8 bases. The trim removed 8 bases at V and 8 bases at J, leaving 13 bases unmatched. Germline CDR1 reads MDHEN; CDR2 reads SYDVKM. The CDR3 is 15 residues long. The CDR3 reads CASEGGQVVLGELFF. The DNA for the CDR3 is TGTGCCAGCGAAGGGGGACAGGTCGTTCTGGGGGAGCTGTTTTTT. The full variable domain, with the rest looked up from reference TRBV28 and TRBJ2-2, is DVKVTQSSRYLVKRTGEKVFLECVQDMDHENMFWYRQDPGLGLRLIYFSYDVKMKEKGDIPEGYSVSREKKERFSLILESASTNQTSMYLCASEGGQVVLGELFFGEGSRLTVL.

The chain employs TRBV10-3 and TRBJ2-7; 13 bases line up with TRBD2. The CDR3 has 13 residues. The V gene end was trimmed by 9 bases and the J gene end by 6 bases; junction bases not matched to a gene: 5. CDR1 and CDR2 (germline): ENHRY, SYGVKD. In nucleotides, the CDR3 is TGTGCCATGGGAAGGACTAGCGGGAGCGAGCAGTACTTC. It codes for CAMGRTSGSEQYF.

The J gene is TRBJ2-3, the V gene TRBV9; a possible D gene is TRBD1 (6 bases). The CDR3 extends over 15 amino acids. Looked up from germline, CDR1 is SGDLS and CDR2 is YYNGEE. Trimming took 3 bases from V and 2 from J, leaving 13 bases between them. CDR3 DNA: TGTGCCAGCAGCGGGGACACAGGATTCACAGATACGCAGTATTTT. Amino acids: CASSGDTGFTDTQYF.

The chain uses TRBV2 and TRBJ2-6; tentatively, D is TRBD1 (5 bases). The CDR3 consists of 17 residues. Per the germline V gene, CDR1 is SNHLY and CDR2 is FYNNEI. V was shortened by 5 bases and J by 0 bases, with 14 bases between the two germline ends. The CDR3, as DNA: TGTGCCAGCAGTCTCCAGGGTACTATCTCTGGGGCCAACGTCCTGACTTTC. Encoded protein: CASSLQGTISGANVLTF.

The chain links TRBV2 to TRBJ2-7, with TRBD2 matching over 14 bases. The CDR3 loop spans 14 amino acids. The ends lost 6 bases at V and 6 bases at J; junction bases unmatched: 4. Germline values: CDR1 SNHLY, CDR2 FYNNEI. The CDR3 DNA is TGTGCCAGCAGCTGGACTAGCGGGAGGTCCGAGCAGTACTTC. It translates to CASSWTSGRSEQYF.

The CDR3: CASSENRVSTQYF. The CDR3 bases are TGTGCCAGCAGCGAAAACAGGGTCTCTACGCAGTATTTT. V is TRBV5-6 and J is TRBJ2-3, with D tentatively TRBD1 (6 bases). CDR3 length: 13 amino acids. Per the germline V gene, CDR1 is SGHDT and CDR2 is YYEEEE. V was cut by 4 bases and J by 8 bases, with 14 bases left in between.

CDR3 sequence: CASSYSRGFGYTF. The CDR3, as DNA: TGTGCCAGCAGTTACTCGAGGGGGTTTGGCTACACCTTC. This chain connects TRBV6-5 to TRBJ1-2, with D maybe TRBD1 (6 bases). V lost 0 bases and J 7 bases, leaving 9 bases between the germline ends. The length of the CDR3 is 13 residues. CDR1 is MNHEY and CDR2 is SVGAGI in the germline V gene.

This clone occurred a few times. The same CDR3 arises from other DNA sequences in this sample as well. The chain links TRBV9 to TRBJ2-1; D is perhaps TRBD2 (6 bases). The CDR3 totals 16 residues. The germline V gene has CDR1 SGDLS and CDR2 YYNGEE. Deletions cut 0 bases from V and 0 bases from J, with 10 bases between. CDR3 DNA sequence: TGTGCCAGCAGCGTAGCTAGCGACTCCTCCTACAATGAGCAGTTCTTC. Translated: CASSVASDSSYNEQFF.

V and J are TRBV27 and TRBJ2-7, with D tentatively TRBD1 (5 bases). There are 12 residues in the CDR3. Germline V gene sequence: CDR1 MNHEY, CDR2 SMNVEV (reference sequence). Trimming pared 8 bases from V and 3 bases from J, leaving 11 bases between. In DNA form, the CDR3 reads TGTGCCAGCCGCGACAGATTCTACGAGCAGTACTTC. Translated, it gives CASRDRFYEQYF.

The chain is built from TRBV19 and TRBJ2-7; D is possibly TRBD2 (6 bases). Germline V gene sequence: CDR1 LNHDA, CDR2 SQIVND (reference sequence). This CDR3 region has 14 residues. Trimming pared 5 bases from V and 0 bases from J, leaving 11 bases between. CDR3 nucleotide sequence: TGTGCCAGTAGTGGGCGGGACCTCTCCTACGAGCAGTACTTC. Residues: CASSGRDLSYEQYF.

The chain couples TRBV5-1 to TRBJ2-5; tentative D call: TRBD2 (6 bases). The length of the CDR3 is 14 residues. Germline CDR1 reads SGHRS; CDR2 reads YFSETQ. The V gene lost 0 bases and the J gene lost 7 bases, with 13 bases spanning the gap. The CDR3 DNA is TGCGCCAGCAGCTTGGGAACTAGCCGGTCGACCCAGTACTTC. Protein sequence: CASSLGTSRSTQYF.

The gene calls are TRBV27 and TRBJ2-1; 14 bases agree with TRBD2. The trim removed 4 bases at V and 9 bases at J, leaving 17 bases unmatched. There are 19 residues in the CDR3. CDR1 is MNHEY and CDR2 is SMNVEV in the germline V gene (reference sequence). The CDR3 spells CASSSRTGPGLAGAGEQFF. In DNA form, the CDR3 reads TGTGCCAGCAGTTCGCGGACAGGACCGGGACTAGCGGGAGCAGGTGAGCAGTTCTTC.

V usage is TRBV28 and J usage is TRBJ1-5; D remains ambiguous. Germline CDR1 and CDR2: MDHEN and SYDVKM. The V end lost 6 bases, the J end lost 7 bases, and 16 bases lay between the germline ends. This CDR3 is 14 amino acids long. CDR3 region: CASSINGGRQPQHF. The DNA for the CDR3 is TGTGCCAGCAGCATAAACGGAGGTCGGCAGCCCCAGCATTTT.

V is TRBV10-2 and J is TRBJ2-7, with 13 bases that match TRBD2. Germline V lookup: CDR1 WSHSY, CDR2 SAAADI. The CDR3 is made up of 17 amino acids. V was pared by 2 bases and J by 0 bases, with 4 bases of the junction left unmatched. CDR3 in amino acids: CASSEPGTSGNSYEQYF. CDR3 DNA sequence: TGCGCCAGCAGTGAGCCCGGGACTAGCGGGAACTCCTACGAGCAGTACTTC.

The chain recombines TRBV5-1 with TRBJ2-5; 10 bases line up with TRBD2. Germline CDR1 and CDR2: SGHRS and YFSETQ. The CDR3 consists of 16 residues. J lost 2 bases, V lost 2 bases, and 6 bases had no gene match. CDR3: CASSFPSGSRQETQYF. The DNA for the CDR3 is TGCGCCAGCAGCTTTCCTAGCGGGAGTAGGCAAGAGACCCAGTACTTC.

The rearrangement links TRBV5-6 to TRBJ1-1; the D is unclear. Germline V gives CDR1 SGHDT, CDR2 YYEEEE. The CDR3 contains 12 residues. Trimming removed 2 bases at V and 1 base at J, with 3 bases between. The CDR3 DNA sequence: TGTGCCAGCAGCTTAGCGAACACTGAAGCTTTCTTT. This codes for CASSLANTEAFF. Drawing the rest from reference TRBV5-6 and TRBJ1-1, the complete variable domain is DAGVTQSPTHLIKTRGQQVTLRCSPKSGHDTVSWYQQALGQGPQFIFQYYEEEERQRGNFPDRFSGHQFPNYSSELNVNALLLGDSALYLCASSLANTEAFFGQGTRLTVV.

The V call is TRBV27, the J call TRBJ2-7; D possibly corresponds to TRBD2 (7 bases). The CDR3 sequence is 13 residues long. In germline, CDR1 is MNHEY, CDR2 SMNVEV (reference sequence). V lost 3 bases, J lost 5 bases, and 11 bases lay in between. CDR3 sequence reads: CASSLAGANEQYF. CDR3 nucleotide sequence: TGTGCCAGCAGTTTGGCGGGGGCGAACGAGCAGTACTTC.

The genes are TRBV7-9 and TRBJ1-2, with D uncertain. CDR3 length: 14 residues. Germline CDR1 is SEHNR and CDR2 is FQNEAQ (reference sequence). Trimming left V 1 base short and J 3 bases short, with 9 bases between. The DNA for the CDR3 is TGTGCCAGCAGCTTAGGCTCAGAAGACTATGGCTACACCTTC. Amino acid sequence: CASSLGSEDYGYTF.

There are a few counts of this clone. The chain combines TRBV30 with TRBJ1-2; 8 bases agree with TRBD1. V shed 5 bases and J 11 bases; nucleotides not matched to a gene: 13. CDR1 and CDR2 (germline): GTSNPN, SVGIG (reference sequence). The CDR3 contains 13 residues. The CDR3 loop is CAWSPGGALGYTF. Written as DNA, the CDR3 is TGTGCCTGGTCACCAGGGGGCGCCTTGGGGTACACCTTC. Full variable domain (outside the CDR3, taken from reference TRBV30 and TRBJ1-2): SQTIHQWPATLVQPVGSPLSLECTVEGTSNPNLYWYRQAAGRGLQLLFYSVGIGQISSEVPQNLSASRPQDRQFILSSKKLLLSDSGFYLCAWSPGGALGYTFGSGTRLTVV.